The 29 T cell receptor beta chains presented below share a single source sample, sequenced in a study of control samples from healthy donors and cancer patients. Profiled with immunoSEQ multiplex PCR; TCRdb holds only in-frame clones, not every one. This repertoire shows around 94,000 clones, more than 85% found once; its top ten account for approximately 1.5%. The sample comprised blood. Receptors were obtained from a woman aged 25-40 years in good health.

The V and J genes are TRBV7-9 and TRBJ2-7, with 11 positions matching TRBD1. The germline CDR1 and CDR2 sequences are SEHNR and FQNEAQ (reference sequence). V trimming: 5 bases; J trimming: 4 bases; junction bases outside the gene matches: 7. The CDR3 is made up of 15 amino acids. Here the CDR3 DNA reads TGTGCCAGCAGCGCTAAAGGACAGGGGGCATACGAGCAGTACTTC. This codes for CASSAKGQGAYEQYF.

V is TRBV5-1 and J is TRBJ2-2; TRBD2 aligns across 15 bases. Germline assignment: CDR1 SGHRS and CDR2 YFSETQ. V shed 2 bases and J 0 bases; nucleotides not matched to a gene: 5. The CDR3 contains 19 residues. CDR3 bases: TGCGCCAGCAGCTTAGGGACTAGCGGGAGGATCTCGAACACCGGGGAGCTGTTTTTT. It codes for CASSLGTSGRISNTGELFF. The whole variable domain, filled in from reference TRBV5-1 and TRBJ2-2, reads KAGVTQTPRYLIKTRGQQVTLSCSPISGHRSVSWYQQTPGQGLQFLFEYFSETQRNKGNFPGRFSGRQFSNSRSEMNVSTLELGDSALYLCASSLGTSGRISNTGELFFGEGSRLTVL.

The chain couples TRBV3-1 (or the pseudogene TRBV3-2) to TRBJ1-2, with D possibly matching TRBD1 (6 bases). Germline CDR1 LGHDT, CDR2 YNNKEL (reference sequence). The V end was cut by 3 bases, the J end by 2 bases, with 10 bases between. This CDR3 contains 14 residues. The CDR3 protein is CASSQQTGNYGYTF. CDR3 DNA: TGTGCCAGCAGCCAGCAAACAGGGAACTATGGCTACACCTTC.

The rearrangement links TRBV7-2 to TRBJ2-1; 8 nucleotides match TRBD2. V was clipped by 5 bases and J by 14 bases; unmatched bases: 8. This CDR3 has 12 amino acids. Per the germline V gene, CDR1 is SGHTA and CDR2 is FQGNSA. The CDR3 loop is CASSHPGTRKFF. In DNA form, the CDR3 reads TGTGCCAGCAGCCATCCCGGGACTAGAAAGTTCTTC.

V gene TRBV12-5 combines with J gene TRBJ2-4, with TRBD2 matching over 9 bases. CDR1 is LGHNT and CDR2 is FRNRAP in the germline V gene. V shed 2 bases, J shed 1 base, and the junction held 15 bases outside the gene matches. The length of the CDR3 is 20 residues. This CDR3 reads CASGLMAAGLAKGAKNIQYF. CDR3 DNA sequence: TGTGCTAGTGGTTTGATGGCAGCGGGACTAGCCAAGGGGGCCAAAAACATTCAGTACTTC.

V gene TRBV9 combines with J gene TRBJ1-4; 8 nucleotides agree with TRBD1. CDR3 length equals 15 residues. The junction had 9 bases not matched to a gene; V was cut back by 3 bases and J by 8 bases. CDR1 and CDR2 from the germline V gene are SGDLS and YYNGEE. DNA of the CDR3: TGTGCCAGCAGCGATACAGGGGGAAGTGGGGAAAAACTGTTTTTT. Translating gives CASSDTGGSGEKLFF.

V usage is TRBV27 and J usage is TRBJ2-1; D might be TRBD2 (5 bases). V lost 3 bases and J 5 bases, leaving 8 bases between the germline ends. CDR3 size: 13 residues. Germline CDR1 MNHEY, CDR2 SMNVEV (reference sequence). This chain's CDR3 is CASSLTINNEQFF. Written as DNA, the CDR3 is TGTGCCAGCAGTTTGACTATTAACAATGAGCAGTTCTTC.

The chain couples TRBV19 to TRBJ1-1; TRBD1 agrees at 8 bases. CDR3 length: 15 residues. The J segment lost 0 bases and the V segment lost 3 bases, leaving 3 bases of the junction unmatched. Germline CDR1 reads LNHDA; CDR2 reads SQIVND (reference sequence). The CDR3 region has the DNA TGTGCCAGTAGTATTTGGACAGGGATGAACACTGAAGCTTTCTTT. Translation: CASSIWTGMNTEAFF.

In DNA, the CDR3 is TGCGCCAGCAGCTTACAGGGACAGGGGTACGAGCAGTACTTC. Its protein is CASSLQGQGYEQYF. J is TRBJ2-7 and V is TRBV5-1; 10 bases are shared with TRBD1. CDR3 length equals 14 residues. Losses at the gene ends were 2 bases for V and 4 bases for J; bases not matched to a gene: 3. Germline V gene lookup returns CDR1 SGHRS and CDR2 YFSETQ.

CDR3 amino acids: CASSLGGGKNEKLFF. The CDR3 DNA follows: TGTGCCAGCAGTTTGGGAGGGGGGAAAAATGAAAAACTGTTTTTT. The chain combines TRBV28 with TRBJ1-4; D possibly corresponds to TRBD1 (6 bases). CDR3 length: 15 residues. The germline CDR1 and CDR2 sequences are MDHEN and SYDVKM. The ends were cut back, 3 bases at V and 5 bases at J, with 13 bases in the middle.

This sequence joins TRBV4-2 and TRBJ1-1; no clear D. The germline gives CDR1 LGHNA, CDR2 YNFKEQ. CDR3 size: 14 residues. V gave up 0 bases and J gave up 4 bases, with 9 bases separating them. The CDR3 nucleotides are TGTGCCAGCAGCCAAGACTACAGCTCCACTGAAGCTTTCTTT. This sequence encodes CASSQDYSSTEAFF.

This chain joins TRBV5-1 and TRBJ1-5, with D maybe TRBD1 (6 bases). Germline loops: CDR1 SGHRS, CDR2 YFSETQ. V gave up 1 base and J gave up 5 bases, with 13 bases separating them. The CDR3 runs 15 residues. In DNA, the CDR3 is TGCGCCAGCAGCTTGTGGGGGGCTTTCGATCAGCCCCAGCATTTT. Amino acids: CASSLWGAFDQPQHF.

CDR3 nucleotides: TGTGCCAGCAGCTTACGACAGAGGTATAGCAATCAGCCCCAGCATTTT. This sequence encodes CASSLRQRYSNQPQHF. The rearrangement uses TRBV7-8 and TRBJ1-5, with D perhaps matching TRBD1 (5 bases). The germline gives CDR1 SGHVS, CDR2 FQNEAQ. The CDR3 is made up of 16 amino acids. Deletions cut 2 bases from V and 0 bases from J, with 11 bases between.

Here the CDR3 reads CASLGRARGQETQYF. The CDR3 bases are TGTGCCAGCTTAGGAAGGGCCAGGGGGCAAGAGACCCAGTACTTC. J is TRBJ2-5 and V is TRBV2, with 7 nucleotides matching TRBD1. Germline V CDR1 and CDR2: SNHLY, FYNNEI. J lost 2 bases, V lost 8 bases, and 11 bases had no gene match. The CDR3 is made up of 15 amino acids.

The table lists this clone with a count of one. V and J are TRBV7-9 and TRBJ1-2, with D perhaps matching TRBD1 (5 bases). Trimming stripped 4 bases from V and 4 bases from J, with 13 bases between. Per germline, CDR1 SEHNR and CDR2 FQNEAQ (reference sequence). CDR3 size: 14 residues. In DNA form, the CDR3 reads TGTGCCAGCAGCTCCACCGGTGGGGGCTATGGCTACACCTTC. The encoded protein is CASSSTGGGYGYTF.

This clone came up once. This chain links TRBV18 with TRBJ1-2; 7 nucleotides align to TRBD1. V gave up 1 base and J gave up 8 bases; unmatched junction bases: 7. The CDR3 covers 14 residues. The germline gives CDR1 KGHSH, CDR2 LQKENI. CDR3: CASSPQGALRGYTF. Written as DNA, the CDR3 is TGTGCCAGCTCACCACAGGGGGCGCTCCGGGGCTACACCTTC.

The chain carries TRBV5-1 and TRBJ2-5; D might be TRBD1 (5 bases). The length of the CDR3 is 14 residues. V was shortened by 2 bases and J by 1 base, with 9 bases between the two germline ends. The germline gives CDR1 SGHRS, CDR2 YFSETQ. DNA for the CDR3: TGCGCCAGCAGCTTCAGACAGCTCCAAGAGACCCAGTACTTC. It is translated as CASSFRQLQETQYF.

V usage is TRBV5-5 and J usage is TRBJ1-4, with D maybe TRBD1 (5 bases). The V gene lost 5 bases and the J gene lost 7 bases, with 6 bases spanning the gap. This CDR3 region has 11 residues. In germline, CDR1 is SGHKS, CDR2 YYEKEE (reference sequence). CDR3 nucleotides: TGTGCCAGCAGGGGGGGTGAAAAACTGTTTTTT. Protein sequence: CASRGGEKLFF. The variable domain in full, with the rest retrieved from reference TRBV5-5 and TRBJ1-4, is DAGVTQSPTHLIKTRGQQVTLRCSPISGHKSVSWYQQVLGQGPQFIFQYYEKEERGRGNFPDRFSARQFPNYSSELNVNALLLGDSALYLCASRGGEKLFFGSGTQLSVL.

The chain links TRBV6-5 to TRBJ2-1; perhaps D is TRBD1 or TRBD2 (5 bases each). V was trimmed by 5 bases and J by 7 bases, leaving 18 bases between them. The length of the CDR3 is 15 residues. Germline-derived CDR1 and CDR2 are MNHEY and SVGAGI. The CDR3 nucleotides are TGTGCCAGCAGTCCACTCGGGACCTATGTTAATGAGCAGTTCTTC. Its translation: CASSPLGTYVNEQFF.

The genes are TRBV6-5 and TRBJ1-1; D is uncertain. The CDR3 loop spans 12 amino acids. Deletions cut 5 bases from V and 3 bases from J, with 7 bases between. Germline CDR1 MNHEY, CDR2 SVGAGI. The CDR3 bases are TGTGCCAGCAGTAAACAATACACTGAAGCTTTCTTT. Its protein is CASSKQYTEAFF.

CDR3 nucleotide sequence: TGTGCCAGCAGTGATCTAACAGGGAGGAATGAGCAGTTCTTC. This gives the protein CASSDLTGRNEQFF. This chain links TRBV6-1 with TRBJ2-1; either TRBD1 or TRBD2 may fit D (6 bases each). The length of the CDR3 is 14 residues. Per germline, CDR1 MNHNS and CDR2 SASEGT. The V end lost 3 bases, the J end lost 7 bases, and 13 bases lay between the germline ends.

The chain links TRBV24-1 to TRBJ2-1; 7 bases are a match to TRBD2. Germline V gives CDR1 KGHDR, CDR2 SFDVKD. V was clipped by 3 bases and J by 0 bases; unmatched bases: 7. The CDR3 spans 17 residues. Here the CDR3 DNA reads TGTGCCACCAGTGATGGTCCCTCGGGGGGCTCCTACAATGAGCAGTTCTTC. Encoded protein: CATSDGPSGGSYNEQFF.

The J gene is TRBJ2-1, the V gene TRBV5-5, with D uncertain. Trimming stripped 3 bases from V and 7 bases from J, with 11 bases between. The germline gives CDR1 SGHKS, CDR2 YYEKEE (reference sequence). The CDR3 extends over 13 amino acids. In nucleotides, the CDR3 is TGTGCCAGCAGCTCGTCGGTGGAGAATGAGCAGTTCTTC. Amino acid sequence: CASSSSVENEQFF. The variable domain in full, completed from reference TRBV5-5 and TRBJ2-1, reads DAGVTQSPTHLIKTRGQQVTLRCSPISGHKSVSWYQQVLGQGPQFIFQYYEKEERGRGNFPDRFSARQFPNYSSELNVNALLLGDSALYLCASSSSVENEQFFGPGTRLTVL.

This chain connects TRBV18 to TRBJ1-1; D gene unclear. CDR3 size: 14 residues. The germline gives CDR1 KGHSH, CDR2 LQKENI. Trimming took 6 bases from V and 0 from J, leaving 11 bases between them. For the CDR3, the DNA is TGTGCCAGCTCCCCCGCATATATGAACACTGAAGCTTTCTTT. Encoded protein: CASSPAYMNTEAFF.

The CDR3 nucleotides are TGTGCCAGCAGCTCAGGACAGGGAGACAACTATGGCTACACCTTC. Amino acids: CASSSGQGDNYGYTF. This sequence joins TRBV7-9 and TRBJ1-2; TRBD1 matches 8 bases. Looked up from germline, CDR1 is SEHNR and CDR2 is FQNEAQ (reference sequence). The CDR3 extends over 15 amino acids. V lost 4 bases, J lost 2 bases, and 6 bases stayed unmatched.

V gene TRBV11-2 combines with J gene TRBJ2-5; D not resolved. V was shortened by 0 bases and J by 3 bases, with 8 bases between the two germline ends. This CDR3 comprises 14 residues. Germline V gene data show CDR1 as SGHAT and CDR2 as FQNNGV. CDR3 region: CASSLDYRKETQYF. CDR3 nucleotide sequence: TGTGCCAGCAGCTTAGATTACCGTAAAGAGACCCAGTACTTC. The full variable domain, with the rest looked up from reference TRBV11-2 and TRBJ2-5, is EAGVAQSPRYKIIEKRQSVAFWCNPISGHATLYWYQQILGQGPKLLIQFQNNGVVDDSQLPKDRFSAERLKGVDSTLKIQPAKLEDSAVYLCASSLDYRKETQYFGPGTRLLVL.

The CDR3, as DNA: TGTGCCAGTCTGACAGGGGCAGATGAAAGGGCCGGGGAGCTGTTTTTT. Encoded protein: CASLTGADERAGELFF. This chain links TRBV19 with TRBJ2-2, with 8 bases matching TRBD1. The CDR3 spans 16 residues. Germline V lookup: CDR1 LNHDA, CDR2 SQIVND (reference sequence). V lost 8 bases and J lost 6; bases outside the gene matches: 14.

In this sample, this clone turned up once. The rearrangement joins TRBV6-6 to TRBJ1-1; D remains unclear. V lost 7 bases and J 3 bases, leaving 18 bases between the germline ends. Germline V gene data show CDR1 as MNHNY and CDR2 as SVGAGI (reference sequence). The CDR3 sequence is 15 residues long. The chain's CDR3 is CASTARTDVDTEAFF. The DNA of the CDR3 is TGTGCCAGCACGGCGCGGACGGACGTGGACACTGAAGCTTTCTTT.

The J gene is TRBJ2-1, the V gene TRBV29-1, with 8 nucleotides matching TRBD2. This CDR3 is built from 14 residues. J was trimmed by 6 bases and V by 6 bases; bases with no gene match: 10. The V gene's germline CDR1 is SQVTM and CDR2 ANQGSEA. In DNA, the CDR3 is TGCAGCGTCTCAAGCGGGGGTAACTTCAATGAGCAGTTCTTC. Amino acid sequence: CSVSSGGNFNEQFF.